The clone carrying this T cell receptor beta chain was seen repeatedly, ten times or more. Primed by a sample-barcoded 5' primer and a J-beta primer mix, a second PCR proceeded for roughly 7 to 12 cycles. MiXCR, run by TCRdb on the 5' RACE reads, gives a single entry per CDR3 protein. Found here are approximately 800,000 distinct CDR3 sequences, about 42% of them singletons; the top ten hold around 18%. This record comes from a study of blood T cells in healthy people across ages. This TCR derives from an elderly man in good health. Specimen: blood.

Written as DNA, the CDR3 is TGTGCCAGCAGCCAAACCGTAGATACGCAGTATTTT. Translation gives CASSQTVDTQYF. This chain connects TRBV7-9 to TRBJ2-3; D remains ambiguous. V was pared by 5 bases and J by 5 bases, with 8 bases between. This CDR3 region has 12 residues. Germline CDR1 reads SEHNR; CDR2 reads FQNEAQ (reference sequence).